The rows below give T cell receptor beta chains drawn from one sample of a study of T cells after somatic rescue of genetic block. TCRdb's table, derived via immunoSEQ multiplex PCR, lists solely in-frame clones and lacks some. This table holds roughly 55,000 clones, 90% to 97% found once. The sequenced material came from peripheral blood mononuclear cells (PBMCs). The receptor source for this set is a child under two years old. CDR3s include the opening cysteine and the closing phenylalanine or tryptophan. A D gene is named only where the DNA matches it firmly. Not every row has a clone size; where given, it reads once, few, many or a size class.

D: -; V: TRBV7-9; J: TRBJ1-6; size: -; DNA: TGTGCCAGCAGCGCGCGACTGAATTCACCCCTCCACTTT; CDR3: CASSARLNSPLHF
D: TRBD1; V: TRBV29-1; J: TRBJ2-2; size: -; DNA: TGCAGCGTTCGGACAGGGGTTCTCACCGGGGAGCTGTTTTTT; CDR3: CSVRTGVLTGELFF
D: TRBD1; V: TRBV7-9; J: TRBJ2-4; size: -; DNA: TGTGCCAGCAGCTTAGCCACAGGGGAAGGTAAAAACATTCAGTACTTC; CDR3: CASSLATGEGKNIQYF
D: -; V: TRBV6-6; J: TRBJ2-1; size: -; DNA: TGTGCCAGCAGTAATTCCTTCTCGGGCCAGCAGTTCTTC; CDR3: CASSNSFSGQQFF
D: -; V: TRBV6-1; J: TRBJ2-7; size: once; DNA: TGTGCCAGCAGTCCACAGGGATCCTACTACGAGCAGTACTTC; CDR3: CASSPQGSYYEQYF
D: TRBD2; V: TRBV27; J: TRBJ2-1; size: once; DNA: TGTGCCAGCAGTTTACTGGGACTAGCGGGTAGCGATGAGCAGTTCTTC; CDR3: CASSLLGLAGSDEQFF
D: -; V: TRBV5-1; J: TRBJ1-1; size: few; DNA: TGCGCCAGCAGCTTGGGGGACACTGAAGCTTTCTTT; CDR3: CASSLGDTEAFF
D: TRBD1; V: TRBV4-2; J: TRBJ1-4; size: -; DNA: TGTGCCAGCAGCCAAGGGACAGGGGGCGAAAAACTGTTTTTT; CDR3: CASSQGTGGEKLFF
D: -; V: TRBV2; J: TRBJ1-2; size: -; DNA: TGTGCCAGCAGTGAAGCTCAGGCCTATGGCTACACCTTC; CDR3: CASSEAQAYGYTF
D: TRBD2; V: TRBV4-3; J: TRBJ2-5; size: -; DNA: TGCGCCAGCAGCCAAGAAGGTCCTAGCGGGAGAGAGACCCAGTACTTC; CDR3: CASSQEGPSGRETQYF
D: TRBD1; V: TRBV6-1; J: TRBJ2-2; size: -; DNA: TGTGCCAGCACGGGGGACAGGGCGAACACCGGGGAGCTGTTTTTT; CDR3: CASTGDRANTGELFF
D: TRBD1; V: TRBV11-2; J: TRBJ2-3; size: -; DNA: TGTGCCAGCAGCTTAGGGACAGGGGGCTACACAGATACGCAGTATTTT; CDR3: CASSLGTGGYTDTQYF
D: -; V: TRBV5-6; J: TRBJ1-2; size: -; DNA: TGTGCCAGCAGCCTCAGGGGCTCCGACTATGGCTACACCTTC; CDR3: CASSLRGSDYGYTF
D: TRBD1; V: TRBV28; J: TRBJ1-5; size: -; DNA: TGTGCCAGCAGTTCCTTTGACGGGACAGCTCAGCCCCAGCATTTT; CDR3: CASSSFDGTAQPQHF
D: TRBD1; V: TRBV9; J: TRBJ1-2; size: -; DNA: TGTGCCAGCAGCCCCAGGGGGTCGGGGGGCTACACCTTC; CDR3: CASSPRGSGGYTF
D: -; V: TRBV14; J: TRBJ1-2; size: -; DNA: TGTGCCAGCAGCCACTTACCACAGGGAAACGGCTACACCTTC; CDR3: CASSHLPQGNGYTF
D: -; V: TRBV11-2; J: TRBJ2-7; size: -; DNA: TGTGCCAGCAGCCTCTCCCGGGCGGGGTCCTACGAGCAGTACTTC; CDR3: CASSLSRAGSYEQYF
D: -; V: TRBV7-2; J: TRBJ2-5; size: -; DNA: TGTGCCAGCAGCTTAGCGGGAGAGACCCAGTACTTC; CDR3: CASSLAGETQYF
D: -; V: TRBV12-5; J: TRBJ2-6; size: -; DNA: TGTGCTAGTGGTTTTTACAGAGGCTCTGGGGCCAACGTCCTGACTTTC; CDR3: CASGFYRGSGANVLTF
D: -; V: TRBV9; J: TRBJ2-1; size: -; DNA: TGTGCCAGCAGTCGTAATGAGGGTGAGCAGTTCTTC; CDR3: CASSRNEGEQFF
D: TRBD2; V: TRBV19; J: TRBJ2-7; size: -; DNA: TGTGCCAGTAGGACTAGCGGGAGCTCCTACGAGCAGTACTTC; CDR3: CASRTSGSSYEQYF
D: -; V: TRBV5-4; J: TRBJ1-1; size: -; DNA: TGTGCCAGCAGCTTGCAGGGAGCGAACACTGAAGCTTTCTTT; CDR3: CASSLQGANTEAFF
D: -; V: TRBV7-3; J: TRBJ2-3; size: -; DNA: TGTGCCAGCAGCCCCGGGGCCACAGATACGCAGTATTTT; CDR3: CASSPGATDTQYF
D: TRBD1; V: TRBV11-3; J: TRBJ1-1; size: -; DNA: TGTGCCAGCAGCTTAGCAGGGGGCACTGAAGCTTTCTTT; CDR3: CASSLAGGTEAFF
D: -; V: TRBV4-1; J: TRBJ2-3; size: -; DNA: TGCGCCAGCAGCCAAGGTTTTACGCAGTATTTT; CDR3: CASSQGFTQYF
D: TRBD2; V: TRBV4-3; J: TRBJ2-7; size: -; DNA: TGCGCCAGCAGCCAAGGGCTTGGTAGCGGGTCATCCTACGAGCAGTACTTC; CDR3: CASSQGLGSGSSYEQYF
D: -; V: TRBV7-9; J: TRBJ2-5; size: -; DNA: TGTGCCAGCAGCTTGATGATAGCGGATTGGCAAGAGACCCAGTACTTC; CDR3: CASSLMIADWQETQYF
D: TRBD2; V: TRBV4-2; J: TRBJ2-5; size: -; DNA: TGTGCCAGCAGCCAATGGCTAGCGGGATTTCAAGAGACCCAGTACTTC; CDR3: CASSQWLAGFQETQYF
D: TRBD1; V: TRBV7-2; J: TRBJ1-1; size: -; DNA: TGTGCCAGCAGCCGACAGGGGGCGCTCACTGAAGCTTTCTTT; CDR3: CASSRQGALTEAFF
D: TRBD2; V: TRBV27; J: TRBJ2-3; size: -; DNA: TGTGCCAGCAGAGGGACTAGCGGGAGAAGAACAGATACGCAGTATTTT; CDR3: CASRGTSGRRTDTQYF